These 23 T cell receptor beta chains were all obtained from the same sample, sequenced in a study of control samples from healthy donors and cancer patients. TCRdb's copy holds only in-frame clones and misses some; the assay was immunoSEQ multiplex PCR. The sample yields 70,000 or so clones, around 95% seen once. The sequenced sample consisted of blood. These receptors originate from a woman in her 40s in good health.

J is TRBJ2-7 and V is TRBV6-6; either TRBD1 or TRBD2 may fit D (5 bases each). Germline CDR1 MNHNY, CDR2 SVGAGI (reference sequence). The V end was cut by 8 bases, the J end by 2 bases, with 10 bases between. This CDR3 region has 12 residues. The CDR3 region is CASRDGTYEQYF. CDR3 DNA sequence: TGTGCCAGCCGGGACGGGACCTACGAGCAGTACTTC.

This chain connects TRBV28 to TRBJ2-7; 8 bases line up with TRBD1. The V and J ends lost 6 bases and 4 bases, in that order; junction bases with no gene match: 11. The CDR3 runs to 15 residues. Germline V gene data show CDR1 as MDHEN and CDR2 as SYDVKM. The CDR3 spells CASRNSGTGPYEQYF. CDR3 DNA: TGTGCCAGCAGGAACTCCGGGACAGGCCCTTACGAGCAGTACTTC.

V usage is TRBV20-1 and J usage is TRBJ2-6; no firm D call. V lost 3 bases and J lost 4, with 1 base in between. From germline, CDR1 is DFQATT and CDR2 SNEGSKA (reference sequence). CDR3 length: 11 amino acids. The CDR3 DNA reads TGCAGTGCTAGGGGGGCCAACGTCCTGACTTTC. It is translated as CSARGANVLTF.

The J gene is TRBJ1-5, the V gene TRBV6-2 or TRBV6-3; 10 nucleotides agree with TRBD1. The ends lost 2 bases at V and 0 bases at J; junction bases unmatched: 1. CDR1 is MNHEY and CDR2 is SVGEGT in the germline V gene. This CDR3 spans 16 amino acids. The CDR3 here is CASSYGTGDSNQPQHF. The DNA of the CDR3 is TGTGCCAGCAGTTACGGGACAGGGGATAGCAATCAGCCCCAGCATTTT.

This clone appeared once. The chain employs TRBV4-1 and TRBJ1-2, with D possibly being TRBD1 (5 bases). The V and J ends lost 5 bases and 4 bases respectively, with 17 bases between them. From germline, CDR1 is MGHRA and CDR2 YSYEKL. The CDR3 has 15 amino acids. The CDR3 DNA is TGCGCCAGCAGCACCCGAGAGCAGGGAGCCTATGGCTACACCTTC. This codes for CASSTREQGAYGYTF.

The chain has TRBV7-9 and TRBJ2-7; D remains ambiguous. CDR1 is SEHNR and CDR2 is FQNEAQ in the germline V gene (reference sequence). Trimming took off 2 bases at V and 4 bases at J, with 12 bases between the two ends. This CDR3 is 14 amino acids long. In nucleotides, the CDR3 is TGTGCCAGCAGCTTAATTCCGGAATCATACGAGCAGTACTTC. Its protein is CASSLIPESYEQYF.

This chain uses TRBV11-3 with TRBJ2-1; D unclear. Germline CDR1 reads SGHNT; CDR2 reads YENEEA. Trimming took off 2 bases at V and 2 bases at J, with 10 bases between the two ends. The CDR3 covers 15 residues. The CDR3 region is CASSLRGSTYNEQFF. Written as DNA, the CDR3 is TGTGCCAGCAGCTTAAGAGGCTCCACCTACAATGAGCAGTTCTTC.

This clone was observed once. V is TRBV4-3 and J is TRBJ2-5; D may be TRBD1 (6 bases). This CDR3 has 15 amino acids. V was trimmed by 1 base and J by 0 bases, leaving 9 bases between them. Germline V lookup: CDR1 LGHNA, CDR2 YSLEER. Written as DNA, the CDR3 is TGCGCCAGCAGCCAAGGGGGGCGAGACCAAGAGACCCAGTACTTC. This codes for CASSQGGRDQETQYF.

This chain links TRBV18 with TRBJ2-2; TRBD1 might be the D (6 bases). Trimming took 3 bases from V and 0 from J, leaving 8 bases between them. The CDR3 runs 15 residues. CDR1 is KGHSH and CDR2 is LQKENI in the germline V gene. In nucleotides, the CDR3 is TGTGCCAGCTCACCCCGGACAGCGAACACCGGGGAGCTGTTTTTT. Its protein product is CASSPRTANTGELFF.

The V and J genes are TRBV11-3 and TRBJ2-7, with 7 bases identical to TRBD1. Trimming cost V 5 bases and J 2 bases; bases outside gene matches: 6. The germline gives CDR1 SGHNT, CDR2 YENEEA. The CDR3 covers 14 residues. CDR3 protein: CASSEGGSAYEQYF. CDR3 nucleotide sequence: TGTGCCAGCAGCGAAGGGGGCTCAGCCTACGAGCAGTACTTC.

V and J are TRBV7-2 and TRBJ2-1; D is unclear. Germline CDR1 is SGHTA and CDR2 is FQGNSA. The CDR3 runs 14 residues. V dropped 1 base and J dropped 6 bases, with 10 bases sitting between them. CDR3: CASSLEAPRNEQFF. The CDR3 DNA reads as TGTGCCAGCAGCTTAGAGGCCCCTCGCAATGAGCAGTTCTTC.

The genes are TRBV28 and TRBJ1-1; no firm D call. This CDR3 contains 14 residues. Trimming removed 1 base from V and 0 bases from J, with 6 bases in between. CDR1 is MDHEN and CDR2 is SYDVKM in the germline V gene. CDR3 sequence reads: CASSLYNLNTEAFF. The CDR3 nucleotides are TGTGCCAGCAGTTTATACAACCTGAACACTGAAGCTTTCTTT.

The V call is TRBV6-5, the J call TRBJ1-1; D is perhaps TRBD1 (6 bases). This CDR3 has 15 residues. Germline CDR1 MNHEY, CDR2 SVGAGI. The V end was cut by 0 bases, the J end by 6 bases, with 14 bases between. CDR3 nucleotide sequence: TGTGCCAGCAGTTACTCGCTTACAGGGAGAGCTGAAGCTTTCTTT. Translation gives CASSYSLTGRAEAFF.

The CDR3 sequence is CASSQVEGGRTEAFF. The CDR3 DNA sequence: TGTGCCAGCAGCCAAGTTGAAGGGGGCAGGACTGAAGCTTTCTTT. The gene calls are TRBV14 and TRBJ1-1; 7 nucleotides match TRBD1. V shed 1 base and J 5 bases; nucleotides not matched to a gene: 7. The germline V gene has CDR1 SGHDN and CDR2 FVKESK. This CDR3 contains 15 residues.

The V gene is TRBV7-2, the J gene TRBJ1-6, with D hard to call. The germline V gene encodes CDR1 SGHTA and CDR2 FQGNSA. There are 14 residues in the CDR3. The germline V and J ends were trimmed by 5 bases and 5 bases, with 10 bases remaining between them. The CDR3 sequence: CASSPLRDNSPLHF. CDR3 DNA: TGTGCCAGCAGCCCCCTAAGGGATAATTCACCCCTCCACTTT.

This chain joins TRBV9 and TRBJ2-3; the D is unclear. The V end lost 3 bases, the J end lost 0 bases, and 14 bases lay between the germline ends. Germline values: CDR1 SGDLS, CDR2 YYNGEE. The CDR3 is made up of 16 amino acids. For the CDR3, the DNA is TGTGCCAGCAGCGAATCTCCCCAGGCTAGCACAGATACGCAGTATTTT. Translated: CASSESPQASTDTQYF.

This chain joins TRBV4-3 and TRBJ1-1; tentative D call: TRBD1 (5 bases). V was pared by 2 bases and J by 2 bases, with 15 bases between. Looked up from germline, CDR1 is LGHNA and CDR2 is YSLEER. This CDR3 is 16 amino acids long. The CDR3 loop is CASSQRGDRPNTEAFF. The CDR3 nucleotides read TGCGCCAGCAGCCAAAGGGGCGACAGACCAAACACTGAAGCTTTCTTT.

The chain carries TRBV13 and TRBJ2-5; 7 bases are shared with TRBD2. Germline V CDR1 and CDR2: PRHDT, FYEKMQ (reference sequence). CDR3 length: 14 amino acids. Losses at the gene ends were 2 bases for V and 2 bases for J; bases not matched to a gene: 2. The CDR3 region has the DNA TGTGCCAGCAGCTTAAGCGGGGTACAAGAGACCCAGTACTTC. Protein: CASSLSGVQETQYF.

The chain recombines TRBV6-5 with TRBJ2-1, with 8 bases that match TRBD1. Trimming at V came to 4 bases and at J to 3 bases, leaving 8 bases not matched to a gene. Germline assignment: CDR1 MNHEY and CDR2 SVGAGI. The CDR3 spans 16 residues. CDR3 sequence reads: CASSLAGTGVYNEQFF. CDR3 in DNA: TGTGCCAGCAGTTTGGCCGGGACAGGAGTCTACAATGAGCAGTTCTTC.

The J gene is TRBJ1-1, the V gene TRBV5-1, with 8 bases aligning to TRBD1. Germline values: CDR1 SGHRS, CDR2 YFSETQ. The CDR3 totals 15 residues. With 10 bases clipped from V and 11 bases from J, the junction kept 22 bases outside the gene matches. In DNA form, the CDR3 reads TGCGCCTCCACCGCAAGGGGGGGACAGGCAGAGGGGGCTTTCTTT. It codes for CASTARGGQAEGAFF.

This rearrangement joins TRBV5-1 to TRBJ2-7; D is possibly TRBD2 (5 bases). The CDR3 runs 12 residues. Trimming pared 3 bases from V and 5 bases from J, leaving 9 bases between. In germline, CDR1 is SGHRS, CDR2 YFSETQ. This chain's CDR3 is CASSSQRNEQYF. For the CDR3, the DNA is TGCGCCAGCAGCTCACAGCGGAACGAGCAGTACTTC.

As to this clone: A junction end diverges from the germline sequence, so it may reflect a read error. CDR3 protein: CASSLDGQEGGYAF. In DNA form, the CDR3 reads TGTGCCAGCAGTTTAGACGGACAGGAAGGTGGCTACGCCTTC. The chain is built from TRBV28 and TRBJ1-2; 7 bases align to TRBD1. The CDR3 has 14 residues. The V gene's germline CDR1 is MDHEN and CDR2 SYDVKM.

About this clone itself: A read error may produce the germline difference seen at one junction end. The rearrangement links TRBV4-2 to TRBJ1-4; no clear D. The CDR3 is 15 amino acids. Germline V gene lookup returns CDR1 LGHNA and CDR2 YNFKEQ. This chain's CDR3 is CASRQDSSGGEKLFF. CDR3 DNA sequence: TGTGCCAGCAGACAAGATTCCAGTGGAGGTGAAAAACTGTTTTTT.